A selection of T cell receptor beta chains follows, all from one sample in a study of blood T cell repertoires in COVID-19. The assay was immunoSEQ multiplex PCR, and TCRdb's table has in-frame clones only and misses some. The sample holds a few hundred thousand clones, 75% to 90% seen once. Sequencing used PBMCs or T cells enriched from blood (not recorded which). Every receptor here comes from a woman aged 40-49 years who had been exposed to COVID-19. Both conserved end residues are trimmed from each CDR3. D genes are given only for firm matches.

v_gene: TRBV27
j_gene: TRBJ1-2
len: 11
d_gene: NA
CDR3aa: ASSSYGGYGYT

v_gene: TRBV9
j_gene: TRBJ2-2
len: 11
d_gene: NA
CDR3aa: ASSVGGSGELF

v_gene: TRBV7-2
j_gene: TRBJ1-5
len: 13
d_gene: NA
CDR3aa: ASSHSGATYQPQH

v_gene: TRBV11-2
j_gene: TRBJ1-3
len: 12
d_gene: NA
CDR3aa: ASTAGSSGNTIY

v_gene: TRBV7-8
j_gene: TRBJ1-3
len: 14
d_gene: NA
CDR3aa: ASSLVVAGSGNTIY

v_gene: TRBV9
j_gene: TRBJ2-1
len: 13
d_gene: TRBD2
CDR3aa: ASSVGPSGSNEQF

v_gene: TRBV4-1
j_gene: TRBJ2-3
len: 13
d_gene: TRBD2
CDR3aa: ASSHDRGDQDTQY

v_gene: TRBV19
j_gene: TRBJ1-5
len: 11
d_gene: NA
CDR3aa: ASSIDSSQPQH

v_gene: TRBV4-3
j_gene: TRBJ2-7
len: 12
d_gene: NA
CDR3aa: ASSQGGGSYEQY

v_gene: TRBV7-2
j_gene: TRBJ2-2
len: 13
d_gene: NA
CDR3aa: ASSLVSGKSGELF

v_gene: TRBV2
j_gene: TRBJ1-5
len: 11
d_gene: NA
CDR3aa: ASTEGEGQPQH

v_gene: TRBV6-2/TRBV6-3
j_gene: TRBJ1-5
len: 15
d_gene: NA
CDR3aa: ASSYGQTAGSNQPQH

v_gene: TRBV9
j_gene: TRBJ2-1
len: 12
d_gene: TRBD2
CDR3aa: ASSSSGGRDEQF

v_gene: TRBV7-6
j_gene: TRBJ2-5
len: 13
d_gene: NA
CDR3aa: ASSLWPQVAETQY

v_gene: TRBV27
j_gene: TRBJ1-6
len: 12
d_gene: NA
CDR3aa: ASSSQGGDSPLH

v_gene: TRBV19
j_gene: TRBJ1-5
len: 13
d_gene: NA
CDR3aa: ASSIVAGPNQPQH

v_gene: TRBV28
j_gene: TRBJ1-5
len: 12
d_gene: TRBD1
CDR3aa: ASIRGSGNQPQH

v_gene: TRBV7-3
j_gene: TRBJ2-3
len: 14
d_gene: TRBD2
CDR3aa: ASSPQLAGYTDTQY

v_gene: TRBV5-4
j_gene: TRBJ2-1
len: 13
d_gene: TRBD2
CDR3aa: ATTTSANLVNEQF

v_gene: TRBV6-2/TRBV6-3
j_gene: TRBJ1-1
len: 12
d_gene: TRBD1
CDR3aa: ASSWTGGDTEAF

v_gene: TRBV30
j_gene: TRBJ1-5
len: 13
d_gene: TRBD1
CDR3aa: AWSVRGGSGQPQH

v_gene: TRBV4-1
j_gene: TRBJ1-5
len: 15
d_gene: NA
CDR3aa: ASSQDRIPYSNQPQH

v_gene: TRBV19
j_gene: TRBJ2-7
len: 11
d_gene: TRBD1
CDR3aa: ATGDSPRYEQY

v_gene: TRBV19
j_gene: TRBJ1-5
len: 13
d_gene: NA
CDR3aa: ASTTQGFSNQPQH

v_gene: TRBV4-1
j_gene: TRBJ2-1
len: 11
d_gene: NA
CDR3aa: ASSQQLREEQF

v_gene: TRBV7-2
j_gene: TRBJ2-3
len: 11
d_gene: NA
CDR3aa: ASSRSRGDTQY

v_gene: TRBV28
j_gene: TRBJ1-1
len: 8
d_gene: NA
CDR3aa: ASNAGGAF

v_gene: TRBV30
j_gene: TRBJ1-5
len: 12
d_gene: NA
CDR3aa: AWSSNLGNQPQH

v_gene: TRBV28
j_gene: TRBJ1-2
len: 15
d_gene: TRBD1
CDR3aa: ARGGPGQGANNYGYT